The source of this T cell receptor (beta chain) is a study of OX40 agonist ivuxolimab in advanced cancers. Study at large: Ivuxolimab, an agonistic anti-OX40 (CD134) antibody, was given to patients. The eligibility criteria allowed prior anti-PD-1, anti-PD-L1 or anti-CTLA-4 therapy, and 30% to 40% had some.

General study results and limits: Certain nonresponders likewise exhibited a low normalized T-cell clonal expansion.

There are 13 residues in the CDR3. V was trimmed by 3 bases and J by 0 bases, leaving 6 bases between them. Germline V lookup: CDR1 SGHDN, CDR2 FVKESK. This clone turned up a few times. Its cognate antigen is unknown. TCRdb's copy holds only in-frame clones and misses some; the assay was immunoSEQ multiplex PCR. This table has fewer than 65,000 clones, roughly 89% appearing once. The sample was CD4+ or CD8+ T cells sorted from blood, taken in a trial of the OX40 agonist ivuxolimab. V and J are TRBV14 and TRBJ2-7; D is undetermined. The receptor comes from an adult with an advanced solid tumor such as melanoma, head and neck, liver or kidney cancer. CDR3 loop: CASSQVSSYEQYF. Here the CDR3 DNA reads TGTGCCAGCAGCCAGGTCAGCTCCTACGAGCAGTACTTC.